The 14 T cell receptor beta chains given below trace back to one sample, sequenced in a study of OX40 agonist ivuxolimab in advanced cancers. Clones were read by immunoSEQ multiplex PCR, and TCRdb kept only the in-frame ones, dropping some. The sample yields more than 80,000 clones, 91% seen once. The starting material was CD4+ or CD8+ T cells sorted from blood, obtained in a trial of the OX40 agonist ivuxolimab. All receptors come from an adult with an advanced solid tumor such as melanoma, head and neck, liver or kidney cancer.

V is TRBV6-5 and J is TRBJ2-1; 7 bases agree with TRBD2. CDR1 is MNHEY and CDR2 is SVGAGI in the germline V gene. Trimming cost V 1 base and J 7 bases; bases outside gene matches: 7. This CDR3 is 15 amino acids long. CDR3 bases: TGTGCCAGCAGTTACTTAGGACTAGATTTTAATGAGCAGTTCTTC. It yields the protein CASSYLGLDFNEQFF.

The CDR3: CASSPGQGRDTQYF. CDR3 nucleotide sequence: TGCGCCAGCAGCCCAGGACAGGGAAGGGATACGCAGTATTTT. The rearrangement links TRBV4-3 to TRBJ2-3; the match to TRBD1 covers 8 bases. The CDR3 is made up of 14 amino acids. Germline V CDR1 and CDR2: LGHNA, YSLEER. V shed 4 bases, J shed 6 bases, and the junction held 6 bases outside the gene matches.

This clone was counted once. The chain joins TRBV4-1 to TRBJ1-2, with a weak D call TRBD1 (6 bases). CDR1 MGHRA and CDR2 YSYEKL come from the germline V gene. Trimming took 3 bases from V and 2 from J, leaving 13 bases between them. This CDR3 has 15 amino acids. The CDR3: CASSHPGQLNYGYTF. DNA for the CDR3: TGCGCCAGCAGCCACCCGGGACAACTGAACTATGGCTACACCTTC.

V and J are TRBV28 and TRBJ2-7, with a weak D call TRBD2 (6 bases). The V and J ends lost 3 bases and 7 bases respectively, with 16 bases between them. Germline loops: CDR1 MDHEN, CDR2 SYDVKM. The CDR3 sequence is 14 residues long. CDR3 amino acids: CASSFIPLGGEQYF. The CDR3 DNA sequence: TGTGCCAGCAGTTTTATCCCCCTTGGGGGGGAGCAGTACTTC.

The rearrangement joins TRBV23-1 to TRBJ2-3, with 7 bases lining up with TRBD1. TRBV23-1 carries the ORF label, with uncertain function. This CDR3 has 17 amino acids. The trim removed 2 bases at V and 0 bases at J, leaving 8 bases unmatched. CDR3 nucleotides: TGCGCCAGCAGTCAAGGAAGGGGGCAATTAAGCACAGATACGCAGTATTTT. Encoded protein: CASSQGRGQLSTDTQYF.

The chain has TRBV9 and TRBJ2-2, with D possibly TRBD2 on 6 matching bases. This CDR3 is 14 amino acids long. V was pared by 6 bases and J by 2 bases, with 11 bases between. CDR1 is SGDLS and CDR2 is YYNGEE in the germline V gene. The CDR3 reads CASNGGDNTGELFF. In nucleotides, the CDR3 is TGTGCCAGCAATGGCGGGGACAACACCGGGGAGCTGTTTTTT.

The chain employs TRBV13 and TRBJ2-3; 12 bases line up with TRBD2. Germline V gene data show CDR1 as PRHDT and CDR2 as FYEKMQ (reference sequence). V dropped 5 bases and J dropped 2; count of bases not matched to a gene: 8. CDR3 length equals 17 residues. CDR3 nucleotide sequence: TGTGCCAGCAGCCCCCGGCTAGCGGGGGGGATCACAGATACGCAGTATTTT. Translated: CASSPRLAGGITDTQYF.

The chain has TRBV19 and TRBJ2-3; D gene unclear. The V gene's germline CDR1 is LNHDA and CDR2 SQIVND (reference sequence). The CDR3 has 14 residues. V was clipped by 5 bases and J by 4 bases, with 13 bases between them. CDR3: CASSVGMESDTQYF. CDR3 bases: TGTGCCAGTAGTGTGGGGATGGAGTCAGATACGCAGTATTTT.

The rearrangement links TRBV6-5 to TRBJ2-4; D is unresolved. V was trimmed by 5 bases and J by 7 bases, leaving 18 bases between them. Germline V gene lookup returns CDR1 MNHEY and CDR2 SVGAGI. The CDR3 spans 15 residues. The CDR3 DNA sequence: TGTGCCAGCAGTCCCGACACGCCGAGCGTGAACATTCAGTACTTC. Its translation is CASSPDTPSVNIQYF.

The chain combines TRBV7-9 with TRBJ1-3; D remains ambiguous. Trimming removed 2 bases from V and 4 bases from J, with 18 bases in between. From germline, CDR1 is SEHNR and CDR2 FQNEAQ (reference sequence). The CDR3 has 17 residues. The CDR3 bases are TGTGCCAGCAGCTTAACGATCTTATCGGCAGTAGGAAACACCATATATTTT. Protein sequence: CASSLTILSAVGNTIYF.

The V gene is TRBV4-3, the J gene TRBJ1-6; D is unresolved. The CDR3 extends over 15 amino acids. The ends were cut back, 0 bases at V and 9 bases at J, with 12 bases in the middle. CDR1 and CDR2 (germline): LGHNA, YSLEER. The CDR3 is CASSQETGRVSPLHF. The DNA for the CDR3 is TGCGCCAGCAGCCAAGAAACCGGACGGGTTTCACCCCTCCACTTT.

J is TRBJ2-7 and V is TRBV6-6, with D possibly matching TRBD2 (5 bases). This CDR3 has 15 residues. Per germline, CDR1 MNHNY and CDR2 SVGAGI (reference sequence). Trimming removed 0 bases from V and 6 bases from J, with 15 bases in between. The CDR3 coding sequence is TGTGCCAGCAGTTACTCGGCTAGCCCCGCCAGCGAGCAGTACTTC. It specifies CASSYSASPASEQYF.

The J gene is TRBJ2-1, the V gene TRBV28, with TRBD2 identical over 12 bases. In germline, CDR1 is MDHEN, CDR2 SYDVKM. The CDR3 totals 17 residues. J gave up 3 bases and V 7 bases, and 10 bases lay outside the gene matches. The CDR3 nucleotides are TGTGCCAGCACCTCCCGGACTAGCGGGACTCGCTACAATGAGCAGTTCTTC. This sequence encodes CASTSRTSGTRYNEQFF.

V usage is TRBV29-1 and J usage is TRBJ2-3; D possibly corresponds to TRBD2 (6 bases). V was shortened by 4 bases and J by 5 bases, with 13 bases between the two germline ends. CDR3 length equals 13 residues. Germline V CDR1 and CDR2: SQVTM, ANQGSEA. CDR3 residues: CSVATVGGDTQYF. The DNA for the CDR3 is TGCAGCGTTGCCACGGTGGGGGGAGATACGCAGTATTTT.